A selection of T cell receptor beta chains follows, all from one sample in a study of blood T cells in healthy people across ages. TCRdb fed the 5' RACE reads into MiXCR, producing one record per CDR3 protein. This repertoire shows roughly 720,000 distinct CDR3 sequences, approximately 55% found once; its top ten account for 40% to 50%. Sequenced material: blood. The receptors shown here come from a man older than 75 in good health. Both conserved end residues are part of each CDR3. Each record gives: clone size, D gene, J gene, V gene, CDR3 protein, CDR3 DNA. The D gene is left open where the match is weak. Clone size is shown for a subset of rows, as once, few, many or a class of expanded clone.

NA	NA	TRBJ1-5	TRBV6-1	CASSDSTASNQPQHF	TGTGCCAGCAGTGACTCGACAGCTAGCAATCAGCCCCAGCATTTT
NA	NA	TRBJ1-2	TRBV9	CARRNETGKNYGYTF	TGTGCCAGACGGAACGAGACGGGAAAGAACTATGGCTACACCTTC
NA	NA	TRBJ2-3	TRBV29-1	CSVEDWSGLTDTQYF	TGCAGCGTTGAAGATTGGAGCGGCCTCACAGATACGCAGTATTTT
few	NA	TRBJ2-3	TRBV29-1	CSVDPRYGYAYF	TGCAGCGTTGATCCTAGGTACGGATACGCGTATTTT
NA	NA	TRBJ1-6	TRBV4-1	CASSQGQGIYSPLHF	TGCGCCAGCAGCCAAGGCCAGGGGATATATTCACCCCTCCACTTT
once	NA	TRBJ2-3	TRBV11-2	CASSHRLSEQYF	TGTGCCAGCAGCCACCGGCTCAGTGAGCAGTATTTT
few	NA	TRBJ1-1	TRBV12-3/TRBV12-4	CASSLSVRGTEAFF	TGTGCCAGCAGTTTATCGGTACGGGGCACTGAAGCTTTCTTT
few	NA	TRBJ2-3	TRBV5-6	CASSSYDLADTQYF	TGTGCCAGCAGCTCTTACGACCTAGCGGATACGCAGTATTTT
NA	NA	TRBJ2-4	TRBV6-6	CASSYQDIQYF	TGTGCCAGCAGTTACCAGGACATTCAGTACTTC
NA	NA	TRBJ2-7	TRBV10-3	CAISAGLSYEQYF	TGTGCCATCAGTGCGGGTCTCTCCTACGAGCAGTACTTC
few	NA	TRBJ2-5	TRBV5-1	CASSLLGQGSNQETQYF	TGCGCCAGCAGCTTGCTAGGGCAGGGGTCTAACCAAGAGACCCAGTACTTC
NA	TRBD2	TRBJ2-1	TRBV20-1	CSAPLAGGWQETQFF	TGCAGTGCTCCCCTAGCGGGAGGTTGGCAAGAGACCCAGTTCTTC
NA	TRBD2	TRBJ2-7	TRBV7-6	CASSLAAGGGSYEQYF	TGTGCCAGCAGCTTAGCGGCGGGAGGAGGAAGCTACGAGCAGTACTTC
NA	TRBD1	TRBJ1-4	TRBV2	CASSDQGAPSNEKLFF	TGTGCCAGCAGTGACCAGGGGGCGCCTTCTAATGAAAAACTGTTTTTT